This TCR beta chain appears in the sequencing data of a study of CD8+ T cells in alopecia areata (dated by TCRdb to the late 2010s). Regarding the research as a whole: The study used high-throughput TCRbeta sequencing to examine T cell clonal expansion in alopecia areata, in both the C3H/HeJ mouse model and human patients. Clonality in the scalp was compared among normal scalp (n=4), patchy alopecia areata scalp (n=8), and alopecia totalis/universalis scalp (n=8). On the human side, TCRbeta sequencing was run on scalp tissue and on sorted CD4+ and CD8+ peripheral blood T cells from healthy controls and from alopecia areata patients with either patchy or totalis/universalis disease. RNA came from the PAXgene miRNA kit for fixed scalp, the miRNeasy kit for PBMCs, and the RNeasy kit for mouse skin. immunoSEQ multiplex PCR using 35 Vbeta forward primers and 13 Jbeta reverse primers was used to amplify TCRbeta CDR3 regions.

V is clipped by 11 bases and J by 2 bases, and the sequence between their germline boundaries is 13 bases long. The CDR3 goes from the cysteine to the phenylalanine over 14 residues. The kept DNA is CDR3 alone, 42 bases in frame from the first base. From the germline V gene, CDR1 is SGHAT and CDR2 is FQNNGV. This clone has more than one count but fewer than ten. Its cognate antigen has yet to be identified. Per-nucleotide qualities are absent, and no much larger clonotype sits a single base away. To prepare the library, the immunoSEQ multiplex PCR assay was applied. RNA was extracted from all samples and reverse transcribed into cDNA as template for TCR sequencing. First-strand cDNA was synthesized with SuperScript III using a 2:1 mix of oligo-dT and random hexamers. Amplification bias was assessed with a synthetic immune receptor repertoire, and residual bias was removed computationally. Per the source publication's procedure: Raw reads were preprocessed to remove errors, and CDR3 was defined according to IMGT conventions as the region from the conserved cysteine to phenylalanine. Clonality was computed as 1 minus the Shannon entropy, with the entropy normalized by log2 of the number of productive unique TCRs. Scalp TCRbeta sequences were cross-referenced with sorted blood CD4 and CD8 repertoires so that the CD4 or CD8 identity of scalp clones could be inferred. TCRdb mirrors the immuneACCESS table, restricted to in-frame sequences. Some clones are absent from its copies; in checked studies, under half trace to an unresolved V gene, and the reason for the others is unknown. The DNA gave D and trimming, while V, J and clone size come from that table. The sample contains 100,000 to 130,000 clones, roughly 64% of them found a single time. The ten largest clones add up to around a fifth of the sample.

After PBMCs were isolated by density centrifugation and stained for CD3, CD4 and CD8, a FACSAria was used to sort CD4+ and CD8+ T cells. Scalp biopsies and blood samples were obtained from unaffected controls. Findings and caveats that apply to the study as a whole: Compared with mice, TCR sequences shared between patients were less clear, possibly partly because of HLA diversity across the patient population. Resident alphabeta T cells in normal human skin are also sequenced, complicating scalp TCR repertoire analysis, unlike mouse skin dominated by gammadelta T cells. Higher clonality and more expanded CD8+ clones were observed in lesional scalp than in normal scalp, particularly in alopecia totalis/universalis, a finding suggestive of antigenic drive.

The sequence derives from a human donor in good health. The receptor chain draws on TRBV11-2 and TRBJ2-6; TRBD2 could be the D gene, as 6 bases match. Input material: CD8+ T cells sorted from blood. The nucleotide sequence is given as TGTGCCTCCTCGCGGGGCGCTGGGGCCAACGTCCTGACTTTC. Its protein is CASSRGAGANVLTF.